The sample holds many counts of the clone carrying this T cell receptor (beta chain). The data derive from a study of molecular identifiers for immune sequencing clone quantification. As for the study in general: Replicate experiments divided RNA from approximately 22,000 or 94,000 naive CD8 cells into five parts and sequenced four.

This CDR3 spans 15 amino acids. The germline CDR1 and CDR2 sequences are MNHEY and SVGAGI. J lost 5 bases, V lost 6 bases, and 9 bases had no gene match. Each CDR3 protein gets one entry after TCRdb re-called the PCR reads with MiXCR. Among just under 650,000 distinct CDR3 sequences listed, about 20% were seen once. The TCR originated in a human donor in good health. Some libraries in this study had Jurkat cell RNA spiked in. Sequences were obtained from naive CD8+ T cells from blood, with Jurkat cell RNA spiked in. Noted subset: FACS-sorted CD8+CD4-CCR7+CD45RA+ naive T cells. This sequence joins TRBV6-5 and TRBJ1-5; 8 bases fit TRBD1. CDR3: CASSLMDRADQPQHF. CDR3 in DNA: TGTGCCAGCAGCTTAATGGACAGGGCGGATCAGCCCCAGCATTTT.